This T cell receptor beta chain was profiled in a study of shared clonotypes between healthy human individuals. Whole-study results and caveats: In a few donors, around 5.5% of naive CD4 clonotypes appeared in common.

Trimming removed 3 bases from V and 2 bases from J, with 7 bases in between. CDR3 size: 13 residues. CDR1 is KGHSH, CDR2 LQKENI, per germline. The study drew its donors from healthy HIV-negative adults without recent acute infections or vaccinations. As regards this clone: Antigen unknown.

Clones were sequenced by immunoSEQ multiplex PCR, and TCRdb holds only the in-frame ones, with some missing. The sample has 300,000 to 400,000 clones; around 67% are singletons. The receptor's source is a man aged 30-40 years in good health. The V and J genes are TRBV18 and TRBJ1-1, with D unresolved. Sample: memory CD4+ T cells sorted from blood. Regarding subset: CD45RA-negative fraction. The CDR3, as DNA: TGTGCCAGCTCACCCGTGGGTAACACTGAAGCTTTCTTT. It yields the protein CASSPVGNTEAFF.